The present T cell receptor (beta chain) was sequenced within a study of cytomegalovirus exposure and HLA in healthy donors. Broader study findings: Later analysis reportedly placed an Asian-associated ancestry cluster below the approximately 730-donor mean in N-insertions. Accurate HLA-A and HLA-B prediction from TCR beta sequences was reported for most subjects. Reported results showed that the classifier diagnosed cytomegalovirus status with high specificity and sensitivity.

PCR was performed using 60 Vbeta and 13 Jbeta primers. Profiling relied on immunoSEQ multiplex PCR, and the TCRdb table lists in-frame clones only, not all of them. The sample records 300,000 or so clones, 80% to 90% being singletons. Trimming shortened V by 0 bases and J by 2 bases, and 8 bases separated the two germline ends. Germline lookup yields CDR1 MNHNY and CDR2 SVGAGI (reference sequence). The CDR3 contains 15 residues. Note on this clone: Its antigen remains unidentified.

This receptor was taken from a woman between 40 and 50 years old in good health and CMV-seropositive. The chain couples TRBV6-6 to TRBJ2-1, with D possibly being TRBD1 (5 bases). The sequencing sample was made of PBMCs. The CDR3 bases are TGTGCCAGCAGTTACTCCCAGGGCACCTACAATGAGCAGTTCTTC. Its translation is CASSYSQGTYNEQFF.